This entry describes one TCR beta chain. The table came from immunoSEQ multiplex PCR; TCRdb's copy has only in-frame clones and leaves some out. This sample has 380,000 or so clones; approximately 83% occur once, and the top ten carry around 7.4%. The data belong to a study of Ad26.COV2.S vaccination and SARS-CoV-2 variants. Trimming took 8 bases from V and 2 from J, leaving 7 bases between them. The CDR3 sequence is 12 residues long. This sample's treatment: approximately 18 received Ad26.COV2.S at low or high dose, single or two shots; 5 received placebo; per-sample allocation not given. Following the first vaccine or placebo injection, samples were taken on day 63.

The sample was peripheral blood, taken in a trial of Ad26.COV2.S vaccine versus placebo. The receptor was derived from a person between 18 and 60 years old who received the Ad26.COV2.S COVID-19 vaccine or a placebo. This rearrangement joins TRBV12-3 or TRBV12-4 to TRBJ1-5; D is undetermined. CDR3 coding DNA: TGTGCCAGCCCGCGGGGCAATCAGCCCCAGCATTTT. Protein sequence: CASPRGNQPQHF.